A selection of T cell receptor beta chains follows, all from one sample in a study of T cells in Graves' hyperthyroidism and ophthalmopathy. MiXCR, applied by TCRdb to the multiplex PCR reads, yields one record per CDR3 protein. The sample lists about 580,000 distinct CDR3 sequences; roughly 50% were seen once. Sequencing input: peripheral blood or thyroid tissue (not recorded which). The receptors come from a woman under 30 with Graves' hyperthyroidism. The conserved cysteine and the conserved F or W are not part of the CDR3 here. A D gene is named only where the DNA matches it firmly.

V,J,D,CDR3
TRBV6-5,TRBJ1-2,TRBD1,ASSYPAGGYGYT
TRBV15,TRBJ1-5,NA,ATSSERLYSNQPQH
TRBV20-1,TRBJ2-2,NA,SARAGGLDTGELF
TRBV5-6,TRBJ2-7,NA,ASSVGSNEQY
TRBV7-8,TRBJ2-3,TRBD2,ASSRPSGDTQY
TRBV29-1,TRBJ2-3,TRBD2,SVRGLAGDTAQY
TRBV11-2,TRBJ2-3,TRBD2,ASSLVLERGLTDTQY
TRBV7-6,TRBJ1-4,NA,ASSLTTGLGEKLF
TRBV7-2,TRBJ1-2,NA,ASSSVVNYGYT
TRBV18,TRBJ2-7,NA,ASSKSPDYEQY
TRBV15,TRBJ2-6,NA,ATSTNYEQGSGANVLT
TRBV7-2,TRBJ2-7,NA,ASSLGLGRGEQY
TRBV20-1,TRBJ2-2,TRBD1,SASGQGANTGELF
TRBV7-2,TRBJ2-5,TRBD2,ASSLVSGGTETQY
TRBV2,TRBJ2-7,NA,ASSAGVFYEQY
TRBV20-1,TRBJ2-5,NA,SATSWDERFRVGETQY
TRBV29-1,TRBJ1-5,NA,SVGSGVPPQH
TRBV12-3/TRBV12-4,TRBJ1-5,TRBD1,ASSRQGKYQH
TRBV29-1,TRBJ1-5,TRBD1,SARQGKYQPQH
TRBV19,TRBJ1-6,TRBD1,ASSLGQGNSPLH
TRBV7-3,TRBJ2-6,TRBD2,ASSPGLAAGSSGANVLT
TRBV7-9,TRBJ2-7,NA,ASSPLPQEMNDEQY
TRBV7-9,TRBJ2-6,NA,ASSLYLRNSGANVLT
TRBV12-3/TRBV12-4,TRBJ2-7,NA,ASSPAGPPSEQY
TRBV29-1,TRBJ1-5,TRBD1,SPQGSNQPQH
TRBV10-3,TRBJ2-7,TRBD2,AISYGRGYEQY